The 10 T cell receptor beta chains below all came from one sample that was sequenced in a study of blood T cell repertoires in COVID-19 (TCRdb year 2020). Libraries were made using the immunoSEQ multiplex PCR assay. In TCRdb, the immuneACCESS table is reduced to in-frame sequences with V and J assigned. These tables do not hold every clone; where another copy was compared, an unresolved V gene accounts for under half, and the others remain unexplained. Within this sample are over 90,000 clones, with roughly 80% of them counted one time only. The top ten constitute about 12% of the sample. The sequenced sample consisted of peripheral blood. The receptors derive from a human donor in a cohort sampled during active COVID-19.

The chain joins TRBV4-2 to TRBJ1-5; 9 nucleotides align to TRBD1. The CDR3 sequence is 15 residues long. Trimming took 6 bases from V and 2 from J; bases not matched to a gene: 5. Germline V gives CDR1 LGHNA, CDR2 YNFKEQ. Here the CDR3 reads CASSRDRDGNQPQHF. CDR3 nucleotides: TGTGCCAGCAGTCGGGACAGGGATGGCAATCAGCCCCAGCATTTT.

V gene TRBV7-2 combines with J gene TRBJ1-2, with 7 bases matching TRBD1. CDR3 length: 14 amino acids. The ends lost 5 bases at V and 12 bases at J; junction bases unmatched: 15. The germline V gene encodes CDR1 SGHTA and CDR2 FQGNSA. The CDR3 coding sequence is TGTGCCAGCAGCCAACAAGGACAGGCCACCGGGGACACCTTC. Its translation: CASSQQGQATGDTF. Full variable domain (remainder filled in from reference TRBV7-2 and TRBJ1-2): GAGVSQSPSNKVTEKGKDVELRCDPISGHTALYWYRQSLGQGLEFLIYFQGNSAPDKSGLPSDRFSAERTGGSVSTLTIQRTQQEDSAVYLCASSQQGQATGDTFGSGTRLTVV.

The chain employs TRBV7-2 and TRBJ1-5; a weak D match, TRBD1 (6 bases). Between the trimmed V and J ends, which lost 1 base and 9 bases, there was a span of 10 bases. The CDR3 spans 13 residues. Germline CDR1 and CDR2: SGHTA and FQGNSA. DNA for the CDR3: TGTGCCAGCAGCTTAGATACAGGGACGCCCCAGCATTTT. It translates to CASSLDTGTPQHF.

This clone was seen more than once but under ten times. The genes are TRBV4-3 and TRBJ1-3; a possible D gene is TRBD1 (6 bases). This CDR3 comprises 17 residues. Germline CDR1 is LGHNA and CDR2 is YSLEER. V lost 4 bases to trimming and J lost 0 bases, with 16 bases between them. In nucleotides, the CDR3 is TGCGCCAGCAGCCGAACAGTCACAGGGAACTCTGGAAACACCATATATTTT. Amino acid sequence: CASSRTVTGNSGNTIYF.

V gene TRBV7-9 combines with J gene TRBJ2-2, with D unresolved. CDR3 length equals 15 residues. In germline, CDR1 is SEHNR, CDR2 FQNEAQ (reference sequence). V gave up 0 bases and J gave up 2 bases, with 7 bases separating them. The CDR3 protein is CASSLAGSNTGELFF. The CDR3 DNA reads as TGTGCCAGCAGCTTAGCGGGCAGCAACACCGGGGAGCTGTTTTTT.

The chain carries TRBV7-3 and TRBJ2-3; 9 bases align to TRBD2. J gave up 5 bases and V 4 bases, and 10 bases lay outside the gene matches. Germline loops: CDR1 SGHTA, CDR2 FQGTGA. The CDR3 contains 16 residues. CDR3 sequence reads: CASSSLAGTSVDTQYF. The CDR3 DNA sequence: TGTGCCAGCAGCTCCCTAGCGGGGACTTCAGTAGATACGCAGTATTTT.

The chain uses TRBV21-1 and TRBJ2-3; the table gives TRBD2 as D, unverified against the DNA. TRBV21-1 is marked as a pseudogene. The CDR3 runs to 18 residues. The CDR3 bases are TGTGCCAGCAGCCCTCGCCGCCGAGCGCCAACTAGCACAGATACGCAGTATTTT. Amino acids: CASSPRRRAPTSTDTQYF.

The chain recombines TRBV3-1 (or the pseudogene TRBV3-2) with TRBJ2-3; possible D gene TRBD2, 6 bases. This CDR3 is built from 17 residues. From germline, CDR1 is LGHDT and CDR2 YNNKEL (reference sequence). V dropped 1 base and J dropped 1 base, with 15 bases sitting between them. CDR3 amino acids: CASSQGATSLGTDTQYF. Written as DNA, the CDR3 is TGTGCCAGCAGCCAAGGAGCTACTAGCTTGGGCACAGATACGCAGTATTTT.

J is TRBJ2-3 and V is TRBV11-2; D is perhaps TRBD1 (6 bases). CDR3 length: 17 amino acids. Deletions cut 3 bases from V and 0 bases from J, with 16 bases between. Germline values: CDR1 SGHAT, CDR2 FQNNGV. CDR3 sequence reads: CASSFGTHGRSTDTQYF. CDR3 DNA sequence: TGTGCCAGCAGCTTCGGGACACACGGGCGGAGCACAGATACGCAGTATTTT.

This chain joins TRBV7-2 and TRBJ1-6; 10 bases fit TRBD1. V dropped 5 bases and J dropped 10; count of bases not matched to a gene: 8. The CDR3 spans 15 residues. The germline V gene has CDR1 SGHTA and CDR2 FQGNSA. CDR3 nucleotide sequence: TGTGCCAGCAGCAGACCCGGACAGGGGGAATCACCCCTCCACTTT. It codes for CASSRPGQGESPLHF.